This T cell receptor beta chain was found in a study of cytomegalovirus exposure and HLA in healthy donors. PCR primers comprised 60 Vbeta and 13 Jbeta primers. The assay was immunoSEQ multiplex PCR, and TCRdb's table has in-frame clones only and misses some. Altogether about 92,000 clones are present, almost 85% being singletons, with the ten largest covering 5.5% to 6.5%. The CDR3 spans 15 residues. CDR1 and CDR2 from the germline V gene are SGHTA and FQGTGA. The germline V and J ends were trimmed by 2 bases and 0 bases, with 8 bases remaining between them. Sequencing used PBMCs. The chain uses TRBV7-3 and TRBJ1-3, with D perhaps TRBD1 (5 bases). This clonotype originated in a young woman in good health and CMV-seropositive. CDR3 loop: CASSLSRGSGNTIYF. The CDR3 DNA reads as TGTGCCAGCAGCTTATCTAGGGGCTCTGGAAACACCATATATTTT.